The rows below give T cell receptor beta chains drawn from one sample of a study of breast tumors, draining lymph nodes, adjacent tissues. One entry per CDR3 protein, called by TCRdb with MiXCR from the multiplex PCR reads. The table has roughly 23,000 distinct CDR3 sequences, roughly 60% seen once; the top ten hold about 19%. The sequenced sample was tumor-adjacent breast tissue. All receptors come from a female donor with breast cancer. Some clones in this sample may be carry-over from other donors' samples. CDR3s include the opening cysteine and the closing phenylalanine or tryptophan. The D gene is left open where the match is weak. Expanded clones are given a class, and other clones once, few, many or no size at all.

abundance	v_gene	j_gene	d_gene	CDR3nt	CDR3aa
NA	TRBV18	TRBJ1-2	TRBD1	TGTGCCAGCTCACCCCGGACAGGGTTTGAGGATGGCTACACCTTC	CASSPRTGFEDGYTF
NA	TRBV18	TRBJ1-2	TRBD1	TGTGCCAGCTCACCCTTCGGGACAGGGGCGTCCATGGATGGCTACACCTTC	CASSPFGTGASMDGYTF
NA	TRBV2	TRBJ1-2	NA	TGTGTCAGCAGTGTAGACAATTCTAACTATGGCTACACCTTC	CVSSVDNSNYGYTF
NA	TRBV19	TRBJ2-1	NA	TGTGCCAGTAGCCCCCTTTATCGGCAGGGTGGCATCAATGAGCAGTTCTTC	CASSPLYRQGGINEQFF
once	TRBV19	TRBJ2-1	NA	TGTGCCAGTAGTATCTTCAATGAGCAGTTCTTC	CASSIFNEQFF
NA	TRBV12-3/TRBV12-4	TRBJ2-7	TRBD1	TGTGCCAGCAAAGGGGGCAGGAGCTCCTACGAGCAGTACTTC	CASKGGRSSYEQYF
NA	TRBV2	TRBJ1-6	NA	TGTGCCAGCAGTGGTGGGAATTGCCCCCTCCACTTT	CASSGGNCPLHF
NA	TRBV7-2	TRBJ1-5	NA	TGTGCCAGCAGCTTAGTTTCGGGGGGGAATCAGCCCCAGCATTTT	CASSLVSGGNQPQHF
NA	TRBV3-1	TRBJ1-1	NA	TGTGCCAGCAGCCAAGAGGACCGGGGGGGCACTGAAGCTTTCTTT	CASSQEDRGGTEAFF
NA	TRBV2	TRBJ1-4	NA	TGTGCCAGCACCGGGACCCTTAATGAAAAACTGTTTTTT	CASTGTLNEKLFF
NA	TRBV11-2	TRBJ2-1	NA	TGTGCCAGCAGCTTACGAGGCGTCACAGGCCAGATAGTGAGCGGAGATGAGCAGTTCTTC	CASSLRGVTGQIVSGDEQFF
once	TRBV9	TRBJ2-1	TRBD2	TGTGCCAGCAGCGGGGGGGCGGGCGGGGGGGCCTTTGAGCAGTTCTTC	CASSGGAGGGAFEQFF
few	TRBV4-2	TRBJ2-2	TRBD1	TGTGCCAGCAGCCTGACCGGGACAGCGAACACCGGGGAGCTGTTTTTT	CASSLTGTANTGELFF
many	TRBV3-1	TRBJ2-3	NA	TGTGCCAGCAGCCAGGGATGGTCAGGGGCAGATACGCAGTATTTT	CASSQGWSGADTQYF
many	TRBV7-3	TRBJ2-1	TRBD2	TGTGCCAGCAGCTTAATCGGGGGGGAGTACAATGAGCAGTTCTTC	CASSLIGGEYNEQFF
few	TRBV19	TRBJ2-7	TRBD2	TGTGCCACTGCGGCTAGCGGGTTTTACGAGCAGTACTTC	CATAASGFYEQYF
NA	TRBV12-3/TRBV12-4	TRBJ2-2	TRBD1	TGTGCCAGCAGCCGGACAGGGGAAAACTCCGGGGAGCTGTTTTTT	CASSRTGENSGELFF